Described below is a single T cell receptor (beta chain) sequence and its context. The antigen remains unidentified. TCRdb reanalysed the 5' RACE reads using MiXCR and keeps one entry per CDR3 protein. Of around 250,000 distinct CDR3 sequences in the sample, 15% to 17% were seen once. These data belong to a study of T-cell memory formation after mild COVID-19. Study observations and caveats: Clones shrinking from day 15 to 85 showed even CD4/CD8 mixes; later expanders tilted CD4+.

V trimming: 4 bases; J trimming: 9 bases; junction bases outside the gene matches: 5. Germline CDR1 and CDR2: SGHTA and FQGNSA. The length of the CDR3 is 13 residues. Sequencing was carried out using PBMCs or a T cell subset sorted from them (not recorded which). The rearrangement joins TRBV7-2 to TRBJ2-1; the match to TRBD2 covers 8 bases. The sequence derives from an adult woman who had mild COVID-19 (a few samples of this study predate the infection). Cell type and time point are not known. CDR3 in DNA: TGTGCCAGCAGCTGGATCGGGGGGGGTGAGCAGTTCTTC. It encodes CASSWIGGGEQFF.